One and the same sample provided the 6 T cell receptor beta chains below, sequenced in a study of cytomegalovirus exposure and HLA in healthy donors. The primer mix had 60 Vbeta and 13 Jbeta primers. The repertoire was sequenced with immunoSEQ multiplex PCR; TCRdb's copy has only in-frame clones and lacks some. Of just under 95,000 clones detected, approximately 81% appear once; the ten largest clones hold roughly 1.3%. Sequencing used PBMCs. These receptors came from a girl aged 2 to 9 in good health and CMV-seropositive.

J is TRBJ1-1 and V is TRBV6-5; TRBD1 might be the D (5 bases). In germline, CDR1 is MNHEY, CDR2 SVGAGI. The germline V and J ends were trimmed by 9 bases and 2 bases, with 10 bases remaining between them. This CDR3 spans 12 amino acids. The CDR3 protein is CASKTVNTEAFF. DNA for the CDR3: TGTGCCAGTAAGACAGTCAACACTGAAGCTTTCTTT.

The CDR3 reads CASSLGAEQFF. CDR3 sequence (DNA): TGCGCCAGCAGCTTAGGGGCGGAGCAGTTCTTC. The chain joins TRBV5-1 to TRBJ2-1; maybe TRBD1 (5 bases). Germline V gene sequence: CDR1 SGHRS, CDR2 YFSETQ. The CDR3 extends over 11 amino acids. The V end lost 2 bases, the J end lost 10 bases, and 7 bases lay between the germline ends.

The chain uses TRBV6-6 and TRBJ1-2, with 12 nucleotides matching TRBD1. CDR3 length equals 13 residues. Germline V gives CDR1 MNHNY, CDR2 SVGAGI (reference sequence). The V gene end was trimmed by 8 bases and the J gene end by 6 bases; junction bases not matched to a gene: 4. The CDR3 coding sequence is TGTGCCAGCTGGGGACAGGGGGCGCATGGCTACACCTTC. Its protein product is CASWGQGAHGYTF.

The V and J genes are TRBV27 and TRBJ1-1, with a tentative D call TRBD1 (6 bases). The CDR3 contains 18 residues. The germline V and J ends were trimmed by 6 bases and 0 bases, with 23 bases remaining between them. CDR1 is MNHEY, CDR2 SMNVEV, per germline (reference sequence). The CDR3 DNA sequence: TGTGCCAGCAGACATGGTACAGGGAGTAGTATCATGAACACTGAAGCTTTCTTT. This encodes CASRHGTGSSIMNTEAFF.

The chain recombines TRBV4-2 with TRBJ2-7; D call uncertain. The V end was cut by 0 bases, the J end by 6 bases, with 3 bases between. Germline assignment: CDR1 LGHNA and CDR2 YNFKEQ. The CDR3 is 11 amino acids. CDR3 DNA: TGTGCCAGCAGCCAAGAAGCCGAGCAGTACTTC. It specifies CASSQEAEQYF.

The genes are TRBV7-9 and TRBJ1-5; 7 nucleotides match TRBD1. This CDR3 region has 19 residues. Trimming cost V 0 bases and J 4 bases; bases outside gene matches: 15. The V gene's germline CDR1 is SEHNR and CDR2 FQNEAQ (reference sequence). The CDR3 spells CASSLAPDQKGQLNQPQHF. CDR3 nucleotides: TGTGCCAGCAGCTTAGCGCCCGATCAGAAGGGACAGTTAAATCAGCCCCAGCATTTT.